This T cell receptor beta chain was recovered during a study of blood T cell repertoires in COVID-19. Study in general: PBMCs, B-cell-depleted T cells, or T cells were the source of the cDNA or gDNA that made up the material.

TCRdb keeps only in-frame clones here, not all; method: immunoSEQ multiplex PCR. Counted here are around 130,000 clones, roughly nine tenths occurring once; the ten biggest clones make up 28%. The TCR sequence derives from a man aged 70 or older with active or convalescent COVID-19. The sample was peripheral blood.

DNA of the CDR3: TGTGCCAGCAGCCCGACCAGCGGGAGGGCCTTCGGTCCCGAGCAGTACTTC. This encodes CASSPTSGRAFGPEQYF. The V call is TRBV7-9, the J call TRBJ2-7; 10 nucleotides agree with TRBD2. Per the germline V gene, CDR1 is SEHNR and CDR2 is FQNEAQ (reference sequence). The CDR3 is made up of 17 amino acids. V shed 5 bases, J shed 6 bases, and the junction held 16 bases outside the gene matches.